The table lists the clone carrying this T cell receptor beta chain with a count of one. Germline lookup yields CDR1 KGHSH and CDR2 LQKENI. Germline trimming cut 2 bases from V and 1 base from J; bases unmatched to any gene: 5. CDR3 length: 16 residues. This sample was taken from a study of cytomegalovirus exposure and HLA in healthy donors. Assay: immunoSEQ multiplex PCR; the TCRdb copy retains only in-frame clones and omits some. Altogether about 360,000 clones are present, about nine tenths being singletons, with the ten largest covering 0.83%. Sequencing input: PBMCs. The genes are TRBV18 and TRBJ2-3, with 8 bases that match TRBD2. The origin of this receptor is a woman aged 18 to 35 in good health and CMV-seronegative. CDR3 amino acids: CASSPLAGGGTDTQYF. CDR3 in DNA: TGTGCCAGCTCACCATTGGCGGGGGGAGGCACAGATACGCAGTATTTT. The whole variable domain, remainder taken from reference TRBV18 and TRBJ2-3, is NAGVMQNPRHLVRRRGQEARLRCSPMKGHSHVYWYRQLPEEGLKFMVYLQKENIIDESGMPKERFSAEFPKEGPSILRIQQVVRGDSAAYFCASSPLAGGGTDTQYFGPGTRLTVL.